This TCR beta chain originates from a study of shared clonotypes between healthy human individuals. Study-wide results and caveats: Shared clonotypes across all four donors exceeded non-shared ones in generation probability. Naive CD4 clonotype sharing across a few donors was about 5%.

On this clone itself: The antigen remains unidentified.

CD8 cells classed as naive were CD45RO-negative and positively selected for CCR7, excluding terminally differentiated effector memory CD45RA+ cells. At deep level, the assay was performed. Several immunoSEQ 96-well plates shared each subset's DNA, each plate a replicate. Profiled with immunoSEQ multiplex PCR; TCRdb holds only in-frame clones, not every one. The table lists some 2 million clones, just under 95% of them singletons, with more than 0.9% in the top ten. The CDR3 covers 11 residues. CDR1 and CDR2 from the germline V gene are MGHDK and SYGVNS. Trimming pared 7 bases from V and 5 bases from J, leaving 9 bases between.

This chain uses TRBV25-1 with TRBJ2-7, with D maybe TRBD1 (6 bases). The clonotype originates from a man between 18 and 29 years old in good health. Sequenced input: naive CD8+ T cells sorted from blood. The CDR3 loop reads CASIRGHEQYF. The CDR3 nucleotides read TGTGCCAGCATCAGGGGTCACGAGCAGTACTTC.